This TCR beta chain stems from a study of T cells in Graves' hyperthyroidism and ophthalmopathy. This clonotype was picked up one time. The target antigen is unknown. CDR3 size: 16 residues. The V gene lost 5 bases and the J gene lost 2 bases, with 16 bases spanning the gap. Stable disease denoted Graves' hyperthyroidism without ophthalmopathy progression within 18 months. Patients were aged 18 to 65, had disease duration under 2 months, and had newly diagnosed hyperthyroidism. Using RNA transcripts as the source, TCR beta CDR3 regions were amplified. Initially, a first-round RT-PCR of the TCR CDR3 employed the HTBI primer set. Using its own MiXCR run on the multiplex PCR reads, TCRdb lists one record per CDR3 protein. The sample lists around 200,000 distinct CDR3 sequences, around 17% occurring once. Study-wide points: In the blood, most expanded thyroid clonotypes above 0.001 appeared as well.

V is TRBV12-3 or TRBV12-4 and J is TRBJ1-3; possible D gene TRBD1, 6 bases. Specimen: blood. The clonotype comes from a man aged 35-49 years with Graves' hyperthyroidism. The CDR3 nucleotides are TGTGCCAGCAGTCCAGGACAGTGGGGTACTGGAAACACCATATATTTT. This gives the protein CASSPGQWGTGNTIYF.